One T cell receptor beta chain is described in this entry. The antigen remains undetermined. Here immunoSEQ multiplex PCR was the method, and the copy in TCRdb shows in-frame clones only, minus some. This table has about 140,000 clones, 80% to 95% appearing once. These data belong to a study of T cell responses to AZD1222 COVID-19 vaccine. Regarding the study as a whole: Once two AZD1222 doses were given, Spike-specific TCR breadth and depth went up. Possibly, clonal diversity was underestimated; donors were largely white British and included more females.

Second-dose schedules of about 4 or about 12 weeks were combined. V dropped 3 bases and J dropped 14; count of bases not matched to a gene: 12. CDR1 and CDR2 (germline): MDHEN, SYDVKM. The CDR3 is made up of 15 amino acids. This specimen consisted of peripheral blood, obtained 28 days after the second AZD1222 dose. The rearrangement links TRBV28 to TRBJ1-6; 8 bases align to TRBD1. The sequence derives from an adult who received the AZD1222 COVID-19 vaccine. CDR3 in DNA: TGTGCCAGCAGTTTGGGGGGGACAGGCGTCCCGACCCTCCACTTT. Translating it yields CASSLGGTGVPTLHF.